This is a list of T cell receptor beta chains from one sample in a study of naive and memory T cell subsets. In TCRdb, the 5' RACE reads were re-called with MiXCR into one record per CDR3 protein. The sample carries 57,000 or so distinct CDR3 sequences, 7% to 8.5% recorded once. The origin of the receptors is a male donor in good health. CDR3s include the opening cysteine and the closing phenylalanine or tryptophan. D genes are given only for firm matches. Not every row has a clone size; where given, it reads once, few, many or a size class.

j_call d_call clone_size v_call cdr3_aa cdr3_nt
TRBJ2-1 NA NA TRBV12-3/TRBV12-4 CASSPRGASSYNEQFF TGTGCCAGCAGCCCCCGGGGGGCTAGCTCCTACAATGAGCAGTTCTTC
TRBJ2-1 NA NA TRBV9 CASSVAFTSYNEQFF TGTGCCAGCAGCGTAGCTTTTACCTCCTACAATGAGCAGTTCTTC
TRBJ2-1 NA few TRBV19 CASSIYEGKNEQFF TGTGCCAGTAGTATATACGAGGGCAAGAATGAGCAGTTCTTC
TRBJ2-1 TRBD2 NA TRBV5-5 CASSLEAGGPVGEQFF TGTGCCAGCAGCTTGGAGGCGGGGGGGCCGGTGGGTGAGCAGTTCTTC
TRBJ2-7 TRBD2 NA TRBV4-2 CASSQDLAGAYEQYF TGTGCCAGCAGCCAAGATCTTGCGGGGGCCTACGAGCAGTACTTC
TRBJ2-3 TRBD2 NA TRBV6-6 CASSYSGLADTDTQYF TGTGCCAGCAGTTACTCGGGACTAGCGGATACAGATACGCAGTATTTT
TRBJ1-4 TRBD1 few TRBV6-1 CASRGQPAYEKLFF TGTGCCAGCAGGGGACAGCCAGCCTATGAAAAACTGTTTTTT
TRBJ2-7 TRBD1 few TRBV28 CASRSFGDREVREQYF TGTGCCAGCAGAAGCTTTGGGGACAGGGAGGTTCGCGAGCAGTACTTC
TRBJ2-3 TRBD2 many TRBV6-6 CASSYHGGAGTDTQYF TGTGCCAGCAGTTACCACGGGGGGGCTGGCACAGATACGCAGTATTTT
TRBJ1-2 NA NA TRBV12-3/TRBV12-4 CASSQLGGSYGYTF TGTGCCAGCAGTCAGCTTGGGGGGTCCTATGGCTACACCTTC
TRBJ2-3 TRBD1 few TRBV7-9 CASSLNLDRADTQYF TGTGCCAGCAGCTTAAACCTGGACAGGGCAGATACGCAGTATTTT
TRBJ1-5 NA many TRBV7-8 CASSLVGVDQPQHF TGTGCCAGCAGCTTAGTAGGGGTTGATCAGCCCCAGCATTTT
TRBJ1-3 NA many TRBV20-1 CSARVSGRDSGNTIYF TGCAGTGCTAGAGTTTCCGGCAGGGACTCTGGAAACACCATATATTTT
TRBJ2-7 NA NA TRBV14 CASSQDWAGVVQYF TGTGCCAGCAGCCAAGACTGGGCAGGGGTGGTGCAGTACTTC
TRBJ2-1 TRBD2 many TRBV5-1 CASSLDGGGATNEQFF TGCGCCAGCAGCTTGGATGGCGGGGGGGCCACGAATGAGCAGTTCTTC
TRBJ2-7 TRBD1 few TRBV29-1 CSVLSARQGAYEQYF TGCAGCGTTCTCTCCGCAAGGCAGGGGGCCTACGAGCAGTACTTC
TRBJ2-6 TRBD1 few TRBV7-8 CASSLAPPGQGAPGANVLTF TGTGCCAGCAGCTTAGCGCCCCCGGGACAGGGGGCTCCGGGGGCCAACGTCCTGACTTTC
TRBJ1-2 NA NA TRBV20-1 CSARGGIYGYTF TGCAGTGCTAGGGGCGGGATTTATGGCTACACCTTC